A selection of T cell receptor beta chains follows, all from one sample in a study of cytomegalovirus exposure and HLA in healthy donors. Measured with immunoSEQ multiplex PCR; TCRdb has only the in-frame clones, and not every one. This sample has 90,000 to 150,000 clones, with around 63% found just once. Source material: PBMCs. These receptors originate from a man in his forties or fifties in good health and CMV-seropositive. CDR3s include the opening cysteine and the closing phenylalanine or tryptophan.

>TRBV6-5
CASSYGVGALNTEAFF
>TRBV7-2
CASSLGVHLSSYEQYF
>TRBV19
CASSNGRPRNTGELFF
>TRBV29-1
CSVGQGYEKLFF
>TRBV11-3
CASSLVGQQETQYF
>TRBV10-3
CAISSGTSGISYNEQFF
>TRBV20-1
CSATGTVEQFF
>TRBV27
CASSAYRGQGQPQHF
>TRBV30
CAWSLNYEQYF
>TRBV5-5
CASSLSGMEETQYF
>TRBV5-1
CASGGDTDTGELFF
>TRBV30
CAWSLLTYEQYF
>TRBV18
CASSQQGGDGYTF
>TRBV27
CASSLASTTGELFF
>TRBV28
CASSASTGELFF
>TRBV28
CASSSHAGQGTNEKLFF
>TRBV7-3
CASSPSRTGELFF
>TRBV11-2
CASSHPGQGARSPLHF
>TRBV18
CASSATSGRETQYF
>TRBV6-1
CASSGTSGGIQYF
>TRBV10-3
CAITGQGGSGNTIYF
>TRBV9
CASSATDRGNTEAFF
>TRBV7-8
CASSHYGDTEAFF
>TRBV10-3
CATDPGTNSYEQYF
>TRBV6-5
CASSYSLEVTDTQYF
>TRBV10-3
CAISELHGYTF
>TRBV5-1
CASSLAPGGAANEKLFF
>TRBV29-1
CSVEVGLPQNIQYF
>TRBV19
CASSIAGNNQPQHF
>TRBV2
CASSHLAGEGNEQFF
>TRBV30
CAWSAGNTIYF
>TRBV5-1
CASSLILGEETQYF
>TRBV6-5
CASSYLNTGELFF
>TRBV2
CASRALGLAGQETQYF
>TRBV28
CASSLWGTGLFYEQYF
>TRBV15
CATSGSSGTEETQYF
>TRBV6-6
CASSDGQGLNGYTF
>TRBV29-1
CGVEGQGAGQGSKFF
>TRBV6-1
CASSEAGQIRIRELFF
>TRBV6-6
CASSYPTGGRNEQFF